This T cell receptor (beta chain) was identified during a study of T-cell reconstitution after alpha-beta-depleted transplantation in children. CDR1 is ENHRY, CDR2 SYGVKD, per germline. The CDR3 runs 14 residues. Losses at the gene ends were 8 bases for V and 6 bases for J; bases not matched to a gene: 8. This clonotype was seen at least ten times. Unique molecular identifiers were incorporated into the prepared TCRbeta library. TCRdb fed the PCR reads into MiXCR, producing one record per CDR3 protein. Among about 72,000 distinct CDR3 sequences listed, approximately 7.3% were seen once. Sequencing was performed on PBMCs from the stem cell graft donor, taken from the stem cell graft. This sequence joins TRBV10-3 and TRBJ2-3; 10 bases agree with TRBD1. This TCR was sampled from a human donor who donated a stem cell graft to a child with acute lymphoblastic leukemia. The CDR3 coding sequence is TGTGCCATCGCTTTGACAGGGGGCAGCGATACGCAGTATTTT. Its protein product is CAIALTGGSDTQYF.